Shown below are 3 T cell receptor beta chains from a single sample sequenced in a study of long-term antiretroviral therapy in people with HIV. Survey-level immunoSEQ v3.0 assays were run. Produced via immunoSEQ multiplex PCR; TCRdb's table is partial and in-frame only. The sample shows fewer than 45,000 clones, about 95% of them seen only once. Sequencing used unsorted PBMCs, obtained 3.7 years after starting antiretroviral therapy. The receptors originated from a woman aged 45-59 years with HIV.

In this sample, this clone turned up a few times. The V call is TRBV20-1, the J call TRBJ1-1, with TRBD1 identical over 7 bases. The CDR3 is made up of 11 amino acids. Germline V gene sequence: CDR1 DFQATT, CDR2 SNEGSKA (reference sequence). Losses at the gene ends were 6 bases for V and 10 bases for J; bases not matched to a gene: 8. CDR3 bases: TGCAGTGCCCGGCATAACAGGGGAGCTTTCTTT. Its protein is CSARHNRGAFF.

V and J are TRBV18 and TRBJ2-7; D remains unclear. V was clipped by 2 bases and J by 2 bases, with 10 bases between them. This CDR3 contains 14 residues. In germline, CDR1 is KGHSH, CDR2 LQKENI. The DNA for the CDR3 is TGTGCCAGCTCACCAAGTGGTCTCGCCTACGAGCAGTACTTC. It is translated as CASSPSGLAYEQYF.

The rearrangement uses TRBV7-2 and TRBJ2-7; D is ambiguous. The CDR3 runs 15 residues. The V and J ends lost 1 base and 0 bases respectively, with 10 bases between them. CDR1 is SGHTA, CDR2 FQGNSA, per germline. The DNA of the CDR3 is TGTGCCAGCAGCTTAGTGGCCATGAGCTCCTACGAGCAGTACTTC. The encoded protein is CASSLVAMSSYEQYF.